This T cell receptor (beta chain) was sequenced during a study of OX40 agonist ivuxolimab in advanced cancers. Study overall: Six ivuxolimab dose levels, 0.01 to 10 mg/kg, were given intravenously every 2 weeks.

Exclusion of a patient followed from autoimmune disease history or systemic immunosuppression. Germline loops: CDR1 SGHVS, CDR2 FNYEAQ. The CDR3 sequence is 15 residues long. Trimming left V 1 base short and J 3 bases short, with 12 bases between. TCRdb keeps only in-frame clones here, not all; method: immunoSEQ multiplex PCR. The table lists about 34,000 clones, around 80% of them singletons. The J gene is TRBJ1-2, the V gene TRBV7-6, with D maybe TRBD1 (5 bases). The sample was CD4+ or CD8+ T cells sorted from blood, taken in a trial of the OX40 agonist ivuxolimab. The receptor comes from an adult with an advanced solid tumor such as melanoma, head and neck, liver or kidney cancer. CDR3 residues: CASSLGGGLHYGYTF. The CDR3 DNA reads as TGTGCCAGCAGCTTAGGGGGGGGACTCCACTATGGCTACACCTTC.